Following are 21 T cell receptor beta chains from one sample sequenced in a study of PD-L1 blockade in urothelial cancer. The time point was: peripheral blood 6 weeks after treatment start. The data were produced by immunoSEQ multiplex PCR, yet TCRdb's version contains in-frame clones alone and is incomplete. Of 100,000 to 150,000 clones detected, around 86% appear once; the ten largest clones hold roughly 2.6%. Sequencing used PBMCs, obtained around atezolizumab (anti-PD-L1) treatment. The receptors here all came from a man aged 45-65 years with urothelial cancer.

This clone was seen once. The CDR3 nucleotides are TGTGCCAGCAGCTTTCGGACTAGCGGACCCAATGAGCAGTTCTTC. The encoded protein is CASSFRTSGPNEQFF. The chain employs TRBV5-6 and TRBJ2-1; 10 bases are shared with TRBD2. The CDR3 covers 15 residues. The V gene's germline CDR1 is SGHDT and CDR2 YYEEEE. V dropped 2 bases and J dropped 6; count of bases not matched to a gene: 5.

This rearrangement joins TRBV19 to TRBJ2-5, with 7 positions matching TRBD1. This CDR3 is built from 13 residues. Losses at the gene ends were 4 bases for V and 5 bases for J; bases not matched to a gene: 4. Germline CDR1 and CDR2: LNHDA and SQIVND (reference sequence). CDR3 residues: CASSKTGLETQYF. Written as DNA, the CDR3 is TGTGCCAGTAGTAAGACAGGGCTGGAGACCCAGTACTTC.

The chain has TRBV7-6 and TRBJ1-1, with 7 bases aligning to TRBD1. V trimming: 0 bases; J trimming: 4 bases; junction bases outside the gene matches: 2. The CDR3 sequence is 14 residues long. Germline-derived CDR1 and CDR2 are SGHVS and FNYEAQ. The CDR3 coding sequence is TGTGCCAGCAGCTTAGCCTACAGGGGCACTGAAGCTTTCTTT. It translates to CASSLAYRGTEAFF.

This clone was detected many times. This chain joins TRBV18 and TRBJ2-1; the D is unclear. This CDR3 spans 13 amino acids. The V end was cut by 3 bases, the J end by 10 bases, with 13 bases between. Germline-derived CDR1 and CDR2 are KGHSH and LQKENI. CDR3 loop: CASSPAGRKEQFF. In DNA, the CDR3 is TGTGCCAGCTCACCTGCCGGCAGGAAGGAGCAGTTCTTC.

The V and J genes are TRBV10-3 and TRBJ2-7; the match to TRBD1 covers 8 bases. The CDR3 covers 12 residues. The junction had 3 bases not matched to a gene; V was cut back by 6 bases and J by 5 bases. The germline V gene encodes CDR1 ENHRY and CDR2 SYGVKD. The CDR3 nucleotides read TGTGCCATCAGCGCAGGGGGCCACGAGCAGTACTTC. It encodes CAISAGGHEQYF.

The rearrangement joins TRBV28 to TRBJ2-1; TRBD2 aligns across 13 bases. Germline V gene sequence: CDR1 MDHEN, CDR2 SYDVKM. Unmatched junction bases numbered 7, after V lost 10 bases and J lost 7 bases. CDR3 length: 14 amino acids. CDR3 residues: CAIAGLAGVNEQFF. In nucleotides, the CDR3 is TGTGCCATTGCCGGACTAGCGGGAGTTAATGAGCAGTTCTTC.

The chain is built from TRBV10-3 and TRBJ1-1, with 8 bases lining up with TRBD1. The CDR3 has 15 residues. Germline CDR1 reads ENHRY; CDR2 reads SYGVKD. J was trimmed by 0 bases and V by 6 bases; bases with no gene match: 6. CDR3 nucleotides: TGTGCCATCAGCCCCCGACAGGGGCTGAACACTGAAGCTTTCTTT. It translates to CAISPRQGLNTEAFF.

This clone has just a few counts. The chain carries TRBV18 and TRBJ2-3, with 8 bases matching TRBD2. CDR3 length: 17 residues. Germline CDR1 and CDR2: KGHSH and LQKENI. J gave up 4 bases and V 4 bases, and 13 bases lay outside the gene matches. The CDR3: CASSLSGTSFIPDTQYF. The CDR3 bases are TGTGCCAGCTCACTTTCTGGGACTAGTTTTATTCCAGATACGCAGTATTTT.

This chain joins TRBV5-6 and TRBJ2-3, with 10 positions matching TRBD2. J gave up 0 bases and V 4 bases, and 2 bases lay outside the gene matches. Per germline, CDR1 SGHDT and CDR2 YYEEEE. CDR3 length equals 15 residues. The DNA of the CDR3 is TGTGCCAGCAGCCCGGGACTAGCGAGCACAGATACGCAGTATTTT. This sequence encodes CASSPGLASTDTQYF.

V gene TRBV15 combines with J gene TRBJ2-1; 8 nucleotides align to TRBD2. Germline lookup yields CDR1 LNHNV and CDR2 YYDKDF (reference sequence). The CDR3 is 16 amino acids. Trimming removed 0 bases from V and 7 bases from J; junction bases left unmatched: 8. The CDR3 loop is CATSRDPGRAGNEQFF. In DNA form, the CDR3 reads TGTGCCACCAGCAGAGATCCCGGGAGGGCCGGAAATGAGCAGTTCTTC.

This CDR3 reads CASSKTGTLGGYYGYTF. The CDR3 DNA follows: TGTGCCAGCAGCAAGACCGGGACATTAGGGGGTTACTATGGCTACACCTTC. The chain combines TRBV5-6 with TRBJ1-2, with D maybe TRBD1 (6 bases). The germline V gene has CDR1 SGHDT and CDR2 YYEEEE. This CDR3 comprises 17 residues. V lost 4 bases, J lost 3 bases, and 22 bases lay in between.

This sequence joins TRBV27 and TRBJ2-7; 7 bases align to TRBD2. The V and J ends lost 6 bases and 2 bases, in that order; junction bases with no gene match: 7. The CDR3 is 14 amino acids. Looked up from germline, CDR1 is MNHEY and CDR2 is SMNVEV (reference sequence). In DNA form, the CDR3 reads TGTGCCAGCAGGATGAAAGGACTAGCCTACGAGCAGTACTTC. Protein sequence: CASRMKGLAYEQYF.

The V and J genes are TRBV7-2 and TRBJ2-5; 9 positions agree with TRBD2. The CDR3 runs to 17 residues. Germline V gene sequence: CDR1 SGHTA, CDR2 FQGNSA. V lost 0 bases and J lost 2; bases outside the gene matches: 7. CDR3 bases: TGTGCCAGCAGCTTAGCGCCAGCGGGAGGAGGGCAAGAGACCCAGTACTTC. Translation: CASSLAPAGGGQETQYF.

This clone was observed once. This rearrangement joins TRBV6-5 to TRBJ2-1; 16 bases map to TRBD2. V trimming: 0 bases; J trimming: 7 bases; junction bases outside the gene matches: 0. This CDR3 is 16 amino acids long. Germline CDR1 is MNHEY and CDR2 is SVGAGI. The CDR3 reads CASSYSGLAGGNEQFF. CDR3 bases: TGTGCCAGCAGTTACTCGGGACTAGCGGGAGGGAATGAGCAGTTCTTC.

CDR3 sequence: CASRSGKNEQFF. The CDR3, as DNA: TGTGCCAGTAGGAGCGGGAAAAATGAGCAGTTCTTC. The rearrangement links TRBV6-5 to TRBJ2-1, with TRBD2 matching 7 bases. V lost 9 bases and J lost 7; bases outside the gene matches: 6. Looked up from germline, CDR1 is MNHEY and CDR2 is SVGAGI. The CDR3 runs to 12 residues.

The chain recombines TRBV2 with TRBJ2-1, with 12 bases aligning to TRBD2. Germline CDR1 is SNHLY and CDR2 is FYNNEI. The CDR3 totals 14 residues. V lost 6 bases and J lost 9; bases outside the gene matches: 6. Written as DNA, the CDR3 is TGTGCCAGCAGAACACTAGCGGGAGGAGGTGAGCAGTTCTTC. Protein product: CASRTLAGGGEQFF. The full variable domain, rest sourced from reference TRBV2 and TRBJ2-1, is EPEVTQTPSHQVTQMGQEVILRCVPISNHLYFYWYRQILGQKVEFLVSFYNNEISEKSEIFDDQFSVERPDGSNFTLKIRSTKLEDSAMYFCASRTLAGGGEQFFGPGTRLTVL.

V gene TRBV9 combines with J gene TRBJ1-1; 10 bases align to TRBD1. The CDR3 sequence is 20 residues long. Looked up from germline, CDR1 is SGDLS and CDR2 is YYNGEE. With 3 bases clipped from V and 0 bases from J, the junction kept 17 bases outside the gene matches. As DNA, the CDR3 is TGTGCCAGCAGCGCCACAAGTAGGATGGGACAGGGGATAATGAACACTGAAGCTTTCTTT. Protein product: CASSATSRMGQGIMNTEAFF. The full variable domain, in which reference TRBV9 and TRBJ1-1 provide the parts outside the CDR3, is DSGVTQTPKHLITATGQRVTLRCSPRSGDLSVYWYQQSLDQGLQFLIQYYNGEERAKGNILERFSAQQFPDLHSELNLSSLELGDSALYFCASSATSRMGQGIMNTEAFFGQGTRLTVV.

The chain combines TRBV29-1 with TRBJ1-5, with TRBD1 matching 8 bases. The CDR3 is 12 residues long. V shed 7 bases, J shed 4 bases, and the junction held 3 bases outside the gene matches. The V gene's germline CDR1 is SQVTM and CDR2 ANQGSEA. This chain's CDR3 is CSARQGNQPQHF. In nucleotides, the CDR3 is TGCAGCGCCCGACAGGGGAATCAGCCCCAGCATTTT. Based on the CDR3 plus reference TRBV29-1 and TRBJ1-5, the full variable domain is SAVISQKPSRDICQRGTSLTIQCQVDSQVTMMFWYRQQPGQSLTLIATANQGSEATYESGFVIDKFPISRPNLTFSTLTVSNMSPEDSSIYLCSARQGNQPQHFGDGTRLSIL.

This chain connects TRBV18 to TRBJ2-1, with 10 bases that match TRBD1. Trimming removed 6 bases from V and 16 bases from J; junction bases left unmatched: 3. Germline V gives CDR1 KGHSH, CDR2 LQKENI. This CDR3 spans 10 amino acids. CDR3 sequence reads: CASSGTGVFF. In DNA form, the CDR3 reads TGTGCCAGCTCTGGGACAGGGGTTTTCTTC.

The chain is built from TRBV4-1 and TRBJ2-2; TRBD2 aligns across 11 bases. Germline V gene sequence: CDR1 MGHRA, CDR2 YSYEKL. The CDR3 runs 16 residues. The trim removed 5 bases at V and 7 bases at J, leaving 9 bases unmatched. The CDR3 protein is CASSGTSGRPDGELFF. The CDR3 coding sequence is TGCGCCAGCAGCGGAACTAGCGGGAGACCAGACGGGGAGCTGTTTTTT.

The J gene is TRBJ1-1, the V gene TRBV5-1; maybe TRBD1 (5 bases). The ends were cut back, 4 bases at V and 5 bases at J, with 24 bases in the middle. This CDR3 comprises 17 residues. Looked up from germline, CDR1 is SGHRS and CDR2 is YFSETQ. DNA of the CDR3: TGCGCCAGCAGCCGAGAAATCAGGCGGGGCCCGGGTACTGAAGCTTTCTTT. It translates to CASSREIRRGPGTEAFF. Full variable domain (outside the CDR3, taken from reference TRBV5-1 and TRBJ1-1): KAGVTQTPRYLIKTRGQQVTLSCSPISGHRSVSWYQQTPGQGLQFLFEYFSETQRNKGNFPGRFSGRQFSNSRSEMNVSTLELGDSALYLCASSREIRRGPGTEAFFGQGTRLTVV.